The clone carrying this TCR beta chain was observed a handful of times. The CDR3 runs to 11 residues. The V end lost 5 bases, the J end lost 3 bases, and 5 bases lay between the germline ends. The germline CDR1 and CDR2 sequences are SGHNT and YENEEA. Per the original data handling: Using reference gene primer amplification, nucleated cell counts were estimated. Clones were read by immunoSEQ multiplex PCR, and TCRdb kept only the in-frame ones, dropping some. V and J calls and clone size are those listed in that table; D and trimming were worked out from the DNA. The sample yields around 59,000 clones, 85% to 90% seen once. These data belong to a study of blood T cell repertoires in COVID-19. Study background: From T cells, B-cell-depleted T cells, or PBMCs came the material, which was cDNA or gDNA.

This receptor was obtained from a man aged 60 to 75 with acute or convalescent COVID-19. The genes are TRBV11-3 and TRBJ2-7; D is unresolved. The sample was peripheral blood. As DNA, the CDR3 is TGTGCCAGCAGCGGCAGCTACGAGCAGTACTTC. Translated: CASSGSYEQYF.